What follows are 17 T cell receptor beta chains derived from one specimen sequenced in a study of cytomegalovirus exposure and HLA in healthy donors. 13 Jbeta primers and 60 Vbeta primers were used for the PCR. Profiling relied on immunoSEQ multiplex PCR, and the TCRdb table lists in-frame clones only, not all of them. This table holds some 120,000 clones. Sequencing used PBMCs. The receptors shown here come from a man younger than 45 in good health and CMV-seronegative.

The chain links TRBV19 to TRBJ2-1, with 8 bases identical to TRBD2. Trimming cost V 4 bases and J 4 bases; bases outside gene matches: 3. Germline V gene data show CDR1 as LNHDA and CDR2 as SQIVND (reference sequence). The CDR3 consists of 14 residues. CDR3 protein: CASSTTSGYNEQFF. In nucleotides, the CDR3 is TGTGCCAGTAGTACTACTAGCGGTTACAATGAGCAGTTCTTC.

The chain recombines TRBV30 with TRBJ2-7; D is possibly TRBD2 (6 bases). This CDR3 contains 12 residues. Germline V lookup: CDR1 GTSNPN, CDR2 SVGIG (reference sequence). The germline V and J ends were trimmed by 2 bases and 5 bases, with 10 bases remaining between them. CDR3 residues: CAWSWGGHEQYF. In DNA form, the CDR3 reads TGTGCCTGGAGTTGGGGAGGCCACGAGCAGTACTTC.

The DNA for the CDR3 is TGTGCCAGCAGCTTGGGCTCCGGGAGTGAAAAACTGTTTTTT. This translates into CASSLGSGSEKLFF. This chain uses TRBV5-6 with TRBJ1-4; D not certain. Trimming took off 0 bases at V and 7 bases at J, with 10 bases between the two ends. The CDR3 extends over 14 amino acids. Germline V gene sequence: CDR1 SGHDT, CDR2 YYEEEE.

V usage is TRBV6-6 and J usage is TRBJ2-1, with TRBD1 identical over 10 bases. The CDR3 totals 15 residues. CDR1 MNHNY and CDR2 SVGAGI come from the germline V gene (reference sequence). V dropped 6 bases and J dropped 4; count of bases not matched to a gene: 6. The CDR3 DNA reads as TGTGCCAGCAGCAAACCGGGACAGGGGTACAATGAGCAGTTCTTC. The encoded protein is CASSKPGQGYNEQFF.

The chain employs TRBV6-6 and TRBJ2-7; 8 bases line up with TRBD1. Germline CDR1 reads MNHNY; CDR2 reads SVGAGI (reference sequence). This CDR3 spans 15 amino acids. V shed 6 bases, J shed 5 bases, and the junction held 12 bases outside the gene matches. The CDR3 DNA sequence: TGTGCCAGCAGATCTCAACCGGGGACAGGCGACGAGCAGTACTTC. Its translation is CASRSQPGTGDEQYF.

The chain links TRBV19 to TRBJ1-5, with D possibly TRBD1 on 5 matching bases. The CDR3 is made up of 17 amino acids. V lost 4 bases and J lost 1, with 17 bases in between. Germline-derived CDR1 and CDR2 are LNHDA and SQIVND (reference sequence). As DNA, the CDR3 is TGTGCCAGTAGTACCTGGACCAGGGCCGCGAGCAATCAGCCCCAGCATTTT. Encoded protein: CASSTWTRAASNQPQHF.

The chain has TRBV7-6 and TRBJ2-3, with unresolved D. V was trimmed by 5 bases and J by 4 bases, leaving 10 bases between them. Germline loops: CDR1 SGHVS, CDR2 FNYEAQ. The CDR3 is 13 amino acids. CDR3 in amino acids: CASSPVAPDTQYF. The CDR3 nucleotides are TGTGCCAGCAGCCCGGTAGCCCCAGATACGCAGTATTTT.

This chain uses TRBV5-4 with TRBJ2-5; TRBD1 might be the D (6 bases). The V gene lost 4 bases and the J gene lost 4 bases, with 17 bases spanning the gap. Germline V gene sequence: CDR1 SGHNT, CDR2 YYREEE (reference sequence). This CDR3 has 15 residues. CDR3 protein: CASSAQTGYGETQYF. CDR3 in DNA: TGTGCCAGCAGCGCTCAGACAGGTTACGGAGAGACCCAGTACTTC.

A remark on this clone: Other DNA variants within this sample encode the same CDR3. The chain links TRBV6-1 to TRBJ1-1; a weak D match, TRBD1 (5 bases). The CDR3 sequence is 14 residues long. Trimming took off 1 base at V and 4 bases at J, with 10 bases between the two ends. Germline V lookup: CDR1 MNHNS, CDR2 SASEGT. CDR3 sequence: CASSEGGGGTEAFF. DNA for the CDR3: TGTGCCAGCAGTGAAGGGGGCGGGGGCACTGAAGCTTTCTTT.

This chain uses TRBV5-4 with TRBJ1-2, with 7 bases aligning to TRBD1. Trimming removed 2 bases from V and 5 bases from J; junction bases left unmatched: 9. Looked up from germline, CDR1 is SGHNT and CDR2 is YYREEE (reference sequence). CDR3 length equals 15 residues. The CDR3 sequence: CASSLFGGQFYGYTF. The CDR3 DNA is TGTGCCAGCAGCTTATTCGGGGGACAGTTTTATGGCTACACCTTC. Together with reference TRBV5-4 and TRBJ1-2, the CDR3 gives the full variable domain: ETGVTQSPTHLIKTRGQQVTLRCSSQSGHNTVSWYQQALGQGPQFIFQYYREEENGRGNFPPRFSGLQFPNYSSELNVNALELDDSALYLCASSLFGGQFYGYTFGSGTRLTVV.

The genes are TRBV27 and TRBJ2-7, with D unclear. CDR3 length: 17 amino acids. In germline, CDR1 is MNHEY, CDR2 SMNVEV (reference sequence). V was shortened by 5 bases and J by 0 bases, with 20 bases between the two germline ends. The CDR3 loop is CASSPSFTAIRSYEQYF. The DNA of the CDR3 is TGTGCCAGCAGTCCCTCCTTCACTGCAATTCGCTCCTACGAGCAGTACTTC.

V and J are TRBV7-2 and TRBJ2-3, with 9 bases lining up with TRBD1. The germline gives CDR1 SGHTA, CDR2 FQGNSA. The CDR3 loop spans 15 amino acids. V gave up 4 bases and J gave up 0 bases; unmatched junction bases: 2. In DNA form, the CDR3 reads TGTGCCAGCAGCTGGGACAGGGCTAGCACAGATACGCAGTATTTT. As protein: CASSWDRASTDTQYF. The full variable domain, with the rest looked up from reference TRBV7-2 and TRBJ2-3, is GAGVSQSPSNKVTEKGKDVELRCDPISGHTALYWYRQSLGQGLEFLIYFQGNSAPDKSGLPSDRFSAERTGGSVSTLTIQRTQQEDSAVYLCASSWDRASTDTQYFGPGTRLTVL.

This CDR3 reads CATSRGTLSETQYF. CDR3 bases: TGTGCCACCAGCCGCGGGACTCTTAGCGAGACCCAGTACTTC. The V call is TRBV15, the J call TRBJ2-5; D possibly corresponds to TRBD2 (6 bases). V dropped 5 bases and J dropped 5 bases, with 15 bases sitting between them. Germline V CDR1 and CDR2: LNHNV, YYDKDF (reference sequence). This CDR3 is 14 amino acids long.

The chain carries TRBV20-1 and TRBJ2-1; 7 nucleotides match TRBD2. Germline CDR1 is DFQATT and CDR2 is SNEGSKA (reference sequence). The length of the CDR3 is 11 residues. V lost 4 bases and J lost 8; bases outside the gene matches: 2. The CDR3 sequence is CSAILADEQFF. Here the CDR3 DNA reads TGCAGTGCTATCCTAGCGGATGAGCAGTTCTTC.

CDR3 region: CASSQTTENTEAFF. Here the CDR3 DNA reads TGCGCCAGCAGCCAAACAACAGAAAACACTGAAGCTTTCTTT. The chain combines TRBV5-1 with TRBJ1-1; D gene uncertain. The germline V gene encodes CDR1 SGHRS and CDR2 YFSETQ. The CDR3 totals 14 residues. Trimming took off 4 bases at V and 2 bases at J, with 12 bases between the two ends.

V gene TRBV6-1 combines with J gene TRBJ1-3; possible D gene TRBD1, 6 bases. CDR3 length: 13 residues. V was shortened by 6 bases and J by 4 bases, with 10 bases between the two germline ends. Germline V gene data show CDR1 as MNHNS and CDR2 as SASEGT. CDR3 sequence: CASSLTGGNTIYF. For the CDR3, the DNA is TGTGCCAGCAGCTTGACAGGCGGAAACACCATATATTTT.

The genes are TRBV7-2 and TRBJ2-3; 14 bases fit TRBD2. From germline, CDR1 is SGHTA and CDR2 FQGNSA. The trim removed 5 bases at V and 0 bases at J, leaving 10 bases unmatched. The CDR3 has 19 amino acids. The CDR3 loop reads CASSNGLAGGRASTDTQYF. Written as DNA, the CDR3 is TGTGCCAGCAGCAACGGACTAGCGGGGGGTCGTGCTAGCACAGATACGCAGTATTTT.